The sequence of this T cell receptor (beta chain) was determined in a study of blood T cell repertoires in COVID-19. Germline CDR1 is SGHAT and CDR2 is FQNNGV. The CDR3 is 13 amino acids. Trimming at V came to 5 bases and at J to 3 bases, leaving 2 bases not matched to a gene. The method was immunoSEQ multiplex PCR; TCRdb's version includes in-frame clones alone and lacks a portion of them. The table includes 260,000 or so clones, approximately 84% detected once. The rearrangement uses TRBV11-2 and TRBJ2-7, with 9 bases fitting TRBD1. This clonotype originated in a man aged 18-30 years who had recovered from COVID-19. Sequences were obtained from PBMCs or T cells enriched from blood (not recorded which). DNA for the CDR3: TGTGCCAGCAGCCAGGGACAGGGCTACGAGCAGTACTTC. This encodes CASSQGQGYEQYF. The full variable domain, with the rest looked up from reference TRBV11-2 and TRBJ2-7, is EAGVAQSPRYKIIEKRQSVAFWCNPISGHATLYWYQQILGQGPKLLIQFQNNGVVDDSQLPKDRFSAERLKGVDSTLKIQPAKLEDSAVYLCASSQGQGYEQYFGPGTRLTVT.